This is a list of T cell receptor beta chains from one sample in a study of blood T cells in healthy people across ages. One entry per CDR3 protein results from TCRdb running MiXCR on the 5' RACE reads. The top ten hold 20% to 25% of the sample, which has 1.8 million or so distinct CDR3 sequences, approximately 40% seen once. Sequenced: blood. Receptors originate from a human donor in good health. CDR3s include the opening cysteine and the closing phenylalanine or tryptophan. The size of a clone is reported for some rows only, either as once, few or many, or as a class for expanded clones.

CDR3	V	J	size
CASRKDRGGEQFF	TRBV5-1	TRBJ2-1	-
CASSYSRGAYNEQFF	TRBV6-2/TRBV6-3	TRBJ2-1	few
CASCWRGPPNEKLFF	TRBV5-1	TRBJ1-4	-
CASSSIEGAANYGYTF	TRBV7-9	TRBJ1-2	few
CTSSLPYNTEAFF	TRBV5-6	TRBJ1-1	-
CSAKQDRDPANYGYTF	TRBV20-1	TRBJ1-2	-
CASSLGLGQGGETQYF	TRBV11-2	TRBJ2-5	-
CASSSENLPRAFF	TRBV27	TRBJ1-1	-
CATSDLTHEQFF	TRBV24-1	TRBJ2-1	-
CASSASESTDTQYF	TRBV3-1	TRBJ2-3	-
CASSPNRQYEQYF	TRBV12-3/TRBV12-4	TRBJ2-7	few
CASSRGVLKGYTF	TRBV6-5	TRBJ1-2	once
CASTDGALGMAQHF	TRBV6-6	TRBJ1-5	-
CASSLDQGGAKNIQYF	TRBV5-1	TRBJ2-4	few
CASGWTVVSGANVLTF	TRBV12-5	TRBJ2-6	-
CASTRGAGNTIYF	TRBV9	TRBJ1-3	-
CASRMDSTDTQYF	TRBV28	TRBJ2-3	-
CASSPSGRSNEKLFF	TRBV18	TRBJ1-4	few
CTSSYRVSSYEQYF	TRBV3-1	TRBJ2-7	-
CAGSEGRVDTQYF	TRBV7-9	TRBJ2-3	-
CASSQDPDLGNEKLFF	TRBV4-3	TRBJ1-4	few
CASSSAGTEIYNEQFF	TRBV7-3	TRBJ2-1	-
CASSLGLAGGLETQYF	TRBV7-9	TRBJ2-5	-
CASSQLGDRGQYF	TRBV4-3	TRBJ2-3	-
CANSQDSGGASYNEQFF	TRBV4-2	TRBJ2-1	once
CASSPGVSRSTDTQYF	TRBV6-2/TRBV6-3	TRBJ2-3	-
CASSLAAGGYRVSTDTQYF	TRBV7-9	TRBJ2-3	-
CASSQRRWLSTNEKLFF	TRBV3-1	TRBJ1-4	-
CASSQDWGVEKDTQYF	TRBV4-3	TRBJ2-3	few
CASSLSFSGEGQETQYF	TRBV28	TRBJ2-5	few
CASSFTGWGGGYTF	TRBV11-2	TRBJ1-2	-
CASRRQGLDGYTF	TRBV6-5	TRBJ1-2	few
CASSSGPSDTQYF	TRBV7-7	-	many
CSARDSVVDTQYF	TRBV20-1	TRBJ2-3	-
CNVVLGTGPGAPLHF	TRBV29-1	TRBJ1-6	-
CATTRDGAYEQYF	TRBV10-3	TRBJ2-7	many
CASSFQGREDEQYF	TRBV5-1	TRBJ2-7	few
CASSQDTEWGYTF	TRBV3-1	TRBJ1-2	-
CASSASGQGNQPQHF	TRBV25-1	TRBJ1-5	-
CASSLGGILAGNEQFF	TRBV9	TRBJ2-1	-
CASSPSKGQGEDEQYF	TRBV6-2/TRBV6-3	TRBJ2-7	few